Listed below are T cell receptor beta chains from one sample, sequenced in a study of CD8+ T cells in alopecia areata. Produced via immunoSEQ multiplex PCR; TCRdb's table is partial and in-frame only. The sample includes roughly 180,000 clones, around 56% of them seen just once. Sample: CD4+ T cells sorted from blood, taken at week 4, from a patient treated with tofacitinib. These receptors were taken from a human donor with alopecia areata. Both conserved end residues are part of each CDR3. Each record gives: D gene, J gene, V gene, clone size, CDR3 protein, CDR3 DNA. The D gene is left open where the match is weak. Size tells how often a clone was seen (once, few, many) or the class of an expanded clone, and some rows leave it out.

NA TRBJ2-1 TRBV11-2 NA CASSLQGIRVIYNEQFF TGTGCCAGCAGCTTACAGGGGATTAGGGTCATCTACAATGAGCAGTTCTTC
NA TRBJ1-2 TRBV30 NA CAWCEGIELYGYTF TGTGCCTGGTGCGAGGGGATTGAGCTCTATGGCTACACCTTC
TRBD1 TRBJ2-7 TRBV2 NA CASRGQTGSEQYF TGTGCCAGCAGAGGCCAGACAGGGAGCGAGCAGTACTTC
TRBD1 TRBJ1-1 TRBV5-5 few CASSLLTGVNTEAFF TGTGCCAGCAGCCTCCTGACAGGGGTGAACACTGAAGCTTTCTTT
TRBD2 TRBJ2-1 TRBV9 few CASSVVAGEKFF TGTGCCAGCAGCGTAGTAGCGGGGGAAAAGTTCTTC
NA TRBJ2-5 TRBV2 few CASSEALGGETQYF TGTGCCAGCAGTGAAGCCCTAGGGGGAGAGACCCAGTACTTC
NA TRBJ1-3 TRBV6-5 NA CASKNQGMGNTIYF TGTGCCAGCAAAAACCAGGGTATGGGAAACACCATATATTTT
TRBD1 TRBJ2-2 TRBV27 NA CASSWTGNTGELFF TGTGCCAGCAGCTGGACAGGGAACACCGGGGAGCTGTTTTTT
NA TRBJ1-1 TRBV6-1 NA CASSARGLDYTEAFF TGTGCCAGCAGTGCCCGGGGCCTGGACTACACTGAAGCTTTCTTT
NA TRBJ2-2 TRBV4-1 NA CASRLAQGFTGELFF TGCGCCAGCAGGTTGGCACAGGGATTCACCGGGGAGCTGTTTTTT
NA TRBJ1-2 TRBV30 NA CAWSVVRDYGYTF TGTGCCTGGAGTGTGGTCAGGGACTATGGCTACACCTTC
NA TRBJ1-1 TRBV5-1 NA CASSLSGVNTEAFF TGCGCCAGCAGCTTGTCAGGGGTGAACACTGAAGCTTTCTTT
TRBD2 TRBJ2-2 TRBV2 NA CASLRTSGSGELFF TGTGCCAGCTTACGGACTAGTGGGTCCGGGGAGCTGTTTTTT
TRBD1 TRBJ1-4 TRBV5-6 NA CASSFRVGRGREKLFF TGTGCCAGCAGCTTCCGCGTCGGCAGGGGGCGGGAAAAACTGTTTTTT
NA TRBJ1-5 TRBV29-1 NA CSLRRHRSNQPQHF TGCAGCCTCAGACGGCACAGGAGCAATCAGCCCCAGCATTTT
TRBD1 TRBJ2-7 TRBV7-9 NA CASSLSDRTYEQYF TGTGCCAGCAGCTTATCGGACAGGACCTACGAGCAGTACTTC
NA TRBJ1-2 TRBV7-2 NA CASRSMEALLVPYGYTF TGTGCCAGCAGATCAATGGAGGCACTCCTCGTCCCCTATGGCTACACCTTC
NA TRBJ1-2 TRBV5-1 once CASSIDSGSYGYTF TGCGCCAGCAGCATAGACAGCGGCAGTTATGGCTACACCTTC
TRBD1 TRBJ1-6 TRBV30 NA CAWSLRGTGGSSPLHF TGTGCCTGGAGTCTCCGGGGGACAGGGGGTAGTTCACCCCTCCACTTT
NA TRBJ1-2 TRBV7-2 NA CASSLRGGAEYGYTF TGTGCCAGCAGCCTCCGGGGGGGGGCTGAATATGGCTACACCTTC
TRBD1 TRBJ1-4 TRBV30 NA CAWSVQGTGAGKLFF TGTGCCTGGAGTGTACAAGGGACAGGGGCCGGAAAACTGTTTTTT
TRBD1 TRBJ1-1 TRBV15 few CATSREQGGSEAFF TGTGCCACCAGCAGAGAGCAGGGGGGGTCAGAAGCTTTCTTT
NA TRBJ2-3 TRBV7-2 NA CASSLAATSTDTQYF TGTGCCAGCAGCTTAGCTGCTACGAGCACAGATACGCAGTATTTT
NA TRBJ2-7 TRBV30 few CAWTRSPTNNGQYF TGTGCCTGGACCAGGTCTCCAACTAATAACGGGCAGTACTTC
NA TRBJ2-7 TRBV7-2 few CASTPGGLYEQYF TGTGCCAGCACCCCAGGGGGGCTCTACGAGCAGTACTTC
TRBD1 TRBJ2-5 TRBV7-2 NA CASSRGQGGKETQYF TGTGCCAGCAGCCGAGGACAGGGAGGAAAAGAGACCCAGTACTTC
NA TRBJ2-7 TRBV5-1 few CASSLDGIFYEQYF TGCGCCAGCAGCTTGGACGGAATCTTCTACGAGCAGTACTTC
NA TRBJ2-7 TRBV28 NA CASLNSQGYEQYF TGTGCCAGCCTTAATTCCCAGGGGTACGAGCAGTACTTC
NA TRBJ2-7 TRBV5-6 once CASSSRGYEQYF TGTGCCAGCAGTTCCCGAGGCTACGAGCAGTACTTC
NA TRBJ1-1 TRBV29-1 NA CSVGHLNTEAFF TGCAGCGTTGGGCACCTGAACACTGAAGCTTTCTTT
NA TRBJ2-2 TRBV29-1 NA CSVDQGNTGELFF TGCAGCGTTGATCAGGGCAACACCGGGGAGCTGTTTTTT
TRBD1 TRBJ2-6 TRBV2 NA CASSGQGAPGANVLTF TGTGCCAGCAGTGGACAGGGGGCACCGGGGGCCAACGTCCTGACTTTC
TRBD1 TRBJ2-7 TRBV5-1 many CASSITGTGAYEQYF TGCGCCAGCAGTATCACCGGGACAGGGGCGTACGAGCAGTACTTC
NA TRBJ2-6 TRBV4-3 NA CASSQAGYGANVLTF TGCGCCAGCAGCCAAGCTGGCTATGGGGCCAACGTCCTGACTTTC
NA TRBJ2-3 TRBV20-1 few CSARLGDTQYF TGCAGTGCTAGATTGGGGGATACGCAGTATTTT
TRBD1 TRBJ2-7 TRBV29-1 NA CSVRTGGYEQYF TGCAGCGTTCGGACAGGGGGCTACGAGCAGTACTTC
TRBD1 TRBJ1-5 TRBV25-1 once CASSEDSLDRGCQPQHF TGTGCCAGCAGTGAGGACTCCCTGGACAGGGGATGCCAGCCCCAGCATTTT
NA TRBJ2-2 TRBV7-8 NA CASSFHRPANTGELFF TGTGCCAGCAGCTTCCACAGGCCGGCGAACACCGGGGAGCTGTTTTTT
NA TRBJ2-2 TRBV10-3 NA CAIPLAWSTGELFF TGTGCCATCCCCCTAGCCTGGAGCACCGGGGAGCTGTTTTTT
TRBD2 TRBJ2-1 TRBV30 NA CAWSVGLANEQFF TGTGCCTGGAGTGTGGGACTAGCAAATGAGCAGTTCTTC
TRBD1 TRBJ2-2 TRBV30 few CAWSRLDRGNTGELFF TGTGCCTGGAGTCGCTTAGACAGGGGGAATACCGGGGAGCTGTTTTTT
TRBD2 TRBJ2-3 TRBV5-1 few CASSLGAGAITDTQYF TGCGCCAGCAGCTTGGGAGCGGGGGCCATCACAGATACGCAGTATTTT
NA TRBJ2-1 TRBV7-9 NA CASSSTGYEQFF TGTGCCAGCAGCTCCACAGGGTATGAGCAGTTCTTC
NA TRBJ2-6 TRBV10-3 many CAIGTENSGANVLTF TGTGCCATCGGGACCGAAAACTCTGGGGCCAACGTCCTGACTTTC
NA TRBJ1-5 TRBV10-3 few CATPGHLMTSNQPQHF TGTGCCACGCCGGGACACCTAATGACTAGCAATCAGCCCCAGCATTTT